These T cell receptor beta chains were read from a single sample in a study of T cell responses to AZD1222 COVID-19 vaccine. Repertoires were generated with immunoSEQ multiplex PCR, while TCRdb's copy carries only in-frame clones and drops some. This table holds around 150,000 clones, 65% to 90% found once. The source was peripheral blood, collected 28 days after the second dose of the MenACWY control vaccine. These receptor sequences come from an adult who received the MenACWY meningococcal vaccine as a control. CDR3s include the opening cysteine and the closing phenylalanine or tryptophan. Fields, in order: CDR3 DNA, CDR3 protein, CDR3 length, clone size, D gene, V gene, J gene. The D gene is left open where the match is weak. Clone size, where shown, is once, few, many, or a class for clones that have expanded.

DNA: TGTGCCAGCAGTTTAAGGGGGGGGCGCGTTAATCAGCCCCAGCATTTT; CDR3: CASSLRGGRVNQPQHF; length: 16; size: once; D: .; V: TRBV27; J: TRBJ1-5
DNA: TGTGCCAGCAGCGCCGGACTAGCGGGGACCTACAATGAGCAGTTCTTC; CDR3: CASSAGLAGTYNEQFF; length: 16; size: .; D: TRBD2; V: TRBV7-8; J: TRBJ2-1
DNA: TGCGCCAGCAGCTTGGGGGATGGCGTAGGGTCGAATGAAAAACTGTTTTTT; CDR3: CASSLGDGVGSNEKLFF; length: 17; size: .; D: .; V: TRBV5-1; J: TRBJ1-4
DNA: TGTGCCAGCAGTATAGAGCCCTATGGCTACACCTTC; CDR3: CASSIEPYGYTF; length: 12; size: few; D: .; V: TRBV2; J: TRBJ1-2
DNA: TGTGCCTGGAGTGTGACGGCAGATACGCAGTATTTT; CDR3: CAWSVTADTQYF; length: 12; size: .; D: .; V: TRBV30; J: TRBJ2-3
DNA: TGCAGTGCCAGACTCTTGCGGGGGGATTACTTC; CDR3: CSARLLRGDYF; length: 11; size: few; D: TRBD2; V: TRBV20-1; J: TRBJ2-5
DNA: TGTGCCAGCAGGAGGACCTTTATAGATGACACTGAAGCTTTCTTT; CDR3: CASRRTFIDDTEAFF; length: 15; size: once; D: .; V: TRBV6-4; J: TRBJ1-1
DNA: TGTGCCAGCGGGCTAGCGGGAGATCTTAGTACGCAGTATTTT; CDR3: CASGLAGDLSTQYF; length: 14; size: .; D: TRBD2; V: TRBV7-2; J: TRBJ2-3
DNA: TGTGCCAGCAGCACAGGTGTCCTAGCCCCGGTTGATACGCAGTATTTT; CDR3: CASSTGVLAPVDTQYF; length: 16; size: .; D: .; V: TRBV2; J: TRBJ2-3
DNA: TGTGCCAGCAGCCCACAGGGAAGGGAAGCTTTCTTT; CDR3: CASSPQGREAFF; length: 12; size: .; D: .; V: TRBV7-8; J: TRBJ1-1
DNA: TGTGCCAGCAAAGGGGCGACAGGCTCTGGAAACACCATATATTTT; CDR3: CASKGATGSGNTIYF; length: 15; size: .; D: .; V: TRBV2; J: TRBJ1-3
DNA: TGTGCCAGCAGTGAGGCCGGCCATGAGCAGTTCTTC; CDR3: CASSEAGHEQFF; length: 12; size: .; D: .; V: TRBV2; J: TRBJ2-1
DNA: TGTGCCAGCTCACAAGGGACAGGGATTAATGAAAAACTGTTTTTT; CDR3: CASSQGTGINEKLFF; length: 15; size: .; D: TRBD1; V: TRBV18; J: TRBJ1-4
DNA: TGCGCCAGCACGGACAGGTACAATGAGCAGTTCTTC; CDR3: CASTDRYNEQFF; length: 12; size: .; D: TRBD1; V: TRBV4-1; J: TRBJ2-1
DNA: TGTGCCGCCAAAAATTGGGTTGGGGCTTTCTTT; CDR3: CAAKNWVGAFF; length: 11; size: .; D: .; V: TRBV28; J: TRBJ1-1
DNA: TGTGCCACCAGCAGAGATCTCAGTGTGCAACTATATGGCTACACCTTC; CDR3: CATSRDLSVQLYGYTF; length: 16; size: .; D: .; V: TRBV15; J: TRBJ1-2
DNA: TGTGCCAGCAGCCACGGGGCCGGGCCCTACACCTTC; CDR3: CASSHGAGPYTF; length: 12; size: .; D: .; V: TRBV3-1/TRBV3-2; J: TRBJ1-2
DNA: TGTGCCAGCAGTGACTGGGGCACTAGCGGGAGGGATGAGCAGTTCTTC; CDR3: CASSDWGTSGRDEQFF; length: 16; size: .; D: TRBD2; V: TRBV25-1; J: TRBJ2-1
DNA: TGTGCCAGCCACCCCACCGGGACAGGGGAAGGCTACACCTTC; CDR3: CASHPTGTGEGYTF; length: 14; size: .; D: TRBD1; V: TRBV27; J: TRBJ1-2
DNA: TGTGCCAGCAGCTTAGATAGCCTAAATCGGAACACTGAAGCTTTCTTT; CDR3: CASSLDSLNRNTEAFF; length: 16; size: .; D: .; V: TRBV7-8; J: TRBJ1-1
DNA: TGCGCCAGCTCATCAGGGGTCGGATATGGCTACACCTTC; CDR3: CASSSGVGYGYTF; length: 13; size: .; D: .; V: TRBV5-1; J: TRBJ1-2
DNA: TGTGCCAGCAGCTTGGAAGGGGCTTCAGGAAACACCATATATTTT; CDR3: CASSLEGASGNTIYF; length: 15; size: few; D: .; V: TRBV5-5; J: TRBJ1-3
DNA: TGTGCCATCAGGGGACAGGGAGGGAACACCGGGGAGCTGTTTTTT; CDR3: CAIRGQGGNTGELFF; length: 15; size: .; D: TRBD1; V: TRBV10-3; J: TRBJ2-2